This T cell receptor (beta chain) was captured by sequencing in a study of T cells in Graves' hyperthyroidism and ophthalmopathy. This clonotype was seen a few times. The CDR3 regions of TCR beta were amplified from RNA transcripts. During a first-round RT-PCR of the TCR CDR3, the HTBI primer set was used. From the multiplex PCR reads, TCRdb called clonotypes with MiXCR, one entry per CDR3 protein. Found here are under 450,000 distinct CDR3 sequences, about 13% of them singletons; the top ten hold around 21%. Germline V gives CDR1 MNHEY, CDR2 SVGAGI. CDR3 size: 13 residues. V shed 0 bases and J shed 13 bases, with 10 bases lying between them.

The sample was blood. The V call is TRBV6-5, the J call TRBJ1-6; D is ambiguous. The sequence was collected from a man aged 25 to 40 with Graves' hyperthyroidism that later progressed to Graves' ophthalmopathy. Here the CDR3 DNA reads TGTGCCAGCAGTTACTCGAGCGGGGTCCCCCTCCACTTT. The encoded protein is CASSYSSGVPLHF.